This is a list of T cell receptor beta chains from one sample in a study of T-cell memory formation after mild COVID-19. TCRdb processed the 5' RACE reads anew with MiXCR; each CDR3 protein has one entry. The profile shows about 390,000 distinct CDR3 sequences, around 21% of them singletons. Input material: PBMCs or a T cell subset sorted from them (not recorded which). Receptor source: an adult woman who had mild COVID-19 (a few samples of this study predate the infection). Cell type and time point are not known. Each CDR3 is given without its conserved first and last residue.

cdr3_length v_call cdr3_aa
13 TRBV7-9 ASSLLAGRGDTQY
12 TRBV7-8 ASSARGLGETQY
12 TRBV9 ASSIGGKDYEQY
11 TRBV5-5 ASSFTGSYEAF
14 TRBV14 ASSPTDRRLTDTQY
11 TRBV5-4 ASSLGGRDEQY
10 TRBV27 ASSFTGGEQF
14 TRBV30 AWRARRARLDNEQF
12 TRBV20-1 SATVTDRVGGYT
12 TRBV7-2 ASSGRQGIGEQF
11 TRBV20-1 SARDRDGYGYT
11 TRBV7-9 ASSPEGGETQY
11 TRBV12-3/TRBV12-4 ASSFGQPYEQY
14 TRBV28 ASSHRVEGSYNEQF
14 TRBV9 ASSVGIGTSNTEAF
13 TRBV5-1 ASSTPGTGVNEQF
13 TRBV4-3 ASSQDHLGRGKLF
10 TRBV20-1 SARGARTEAF
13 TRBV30 AWSEKGVLGQPQH
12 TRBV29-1 SVEERVGSDTQY
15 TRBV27 ASKRGSGTSDTGELF
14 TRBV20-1 STGTSGFYLRDEQF
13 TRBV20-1 SAFLPGQGGSPLH
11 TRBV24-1 ATRSTGTDTQY
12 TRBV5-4 ASSSQGRLDTQY
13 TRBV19 ASSRGATGTYEQY